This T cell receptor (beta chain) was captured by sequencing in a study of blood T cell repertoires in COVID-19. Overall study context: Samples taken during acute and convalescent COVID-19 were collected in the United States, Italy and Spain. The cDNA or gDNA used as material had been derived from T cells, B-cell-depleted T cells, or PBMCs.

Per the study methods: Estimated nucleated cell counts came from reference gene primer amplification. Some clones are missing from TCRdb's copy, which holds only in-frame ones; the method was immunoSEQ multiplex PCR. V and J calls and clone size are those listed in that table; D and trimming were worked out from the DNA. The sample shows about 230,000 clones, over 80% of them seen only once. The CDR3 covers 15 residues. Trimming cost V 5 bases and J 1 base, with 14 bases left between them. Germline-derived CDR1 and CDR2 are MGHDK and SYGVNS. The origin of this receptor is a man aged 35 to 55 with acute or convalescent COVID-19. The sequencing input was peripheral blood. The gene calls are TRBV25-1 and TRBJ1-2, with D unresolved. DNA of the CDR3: TGTGCCAGCAGTACCGACACGTACGATAACTATGGCTACACCTTC. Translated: CASSTDTYDNYGYTF.